The T cell receptor (beta chain) under discussion was sequenced for a study of low-dose radiotherapy and immunotherapy resistance in tumors (dated by TCRdb to 2021 to 2024). Turning to the overall study: In Cohort 1, 0.5 Gy per fraction was delivered every 2 weeks, and a total PTV dose of 6.5 Gy was prescribed. For Cohort 2, the dose was 1 Gy per fraction given every two weeks, adding up to 13 Gy in total across 26 weeks. Patients were given nivolumab as a 240 mg flat dose every two weeks and ipilimumab at 1 mg/kg every six weeks, with both drugs delivered intravenously. Every two weeks, patients got intravenous cyclophosphamide at 200 mg/m2, given one day ahead of each radiation and immunotherapy administration. Patients took aspirin 300 mg orally once daily for four cycles, starting on cycle 1 day 1. The trial did not randomize participants into treatment groups. Eight patients were included in the translational analysis, namely three from the first dose cohort plus the first five from the second dose cohort.

The sequencing machine was an Illumina HiSeq 2500. To make first-strand cDNA, Superscript III was used along with a set of TRAV- and TRBV-specific primers so that both the TCRalpha and TCRbeta chains were covered. TCRs were amplified for 15 to 20 PCR cycles with Phusion, using a constant-region primer paired with the adapter attached to the V primers. The MessageAmp II aRNA Amplification Kit was used to amplify the isolated mRNA, with in vitro transcription run for less than 20 hours at 37 degrees C. mRNA for TCR sequencing was isolated with the Dynabeads mRNA DIRECT Purification Kit. Indexed Illumina adapters were added in a second Phusion PCR of 20 to 25 cycles, and the PCR products were purified with AMPure XP beads. In the original analysis: Using custom Perl scripts, TCR sequences encoding the same protein were pooled, out-of-frame sequences were removed, and the abundance of each clonotype was computed. Any TCR sequence supported by only a single read was excluded from analysis. Repertoire metrics included Shannon entropy, Gini index, clonality, richness, and frequency of TCRs shared between repertoires. In TCRdb, the public reads were trimmed at Q25 with fastp and aligned with MiXCR, with productive beta chains retained. Each CDR3 protein appears once, grouped with its most common genes and DNA. The V and J calls, along with clone size, are taken from TCRdb and not from the paper's own processing. Counted in this sample were 55,000 to 80,000 distinct CDR3 sequences; less than 30% of them appeared once. The top ten hold less than 8% of the sample.

This sample's time point label indicates: before trial treatment. The donors took part in RACIN, a single-arm, phase I, dose-escalation trial that combined nivolumab, ipilimumab, aspirin, low-dose cyclophosphamide and low-dose radiotherapy. Eligible patients had advanced, TIL-negative solid tumors. According to the germline V gene, CDR1 reads MDHEN and CDR2 reads SYDVKM. Including the terminal cysteine and phenylalanine, the CDR3 comprises 12 residues. Just the 36-base CDR3 DNA is kept, in frame starting at base 1. V gives up 6 bases and J gives up 4 bases, and the segment between their germline ends measures 9 bases. Comment on this clonotype: Its antigen has not been determined. There are no base qualities to consult, and no much larger clone falls within one base.

Recombination joined TRBV28 with TRBJ2-5, with TRBD1 tentatively as D gene (6 bases match). The sample in question was PBMCs, obtained before treatment. The sequence derives from a male donor with rectosigmoid adenocarcinoma. The nucleotides are TGTGCCAGCAGCGGACAGCTAGAGACCCAGTACTTC. Translated, it reads CASSGQLETQYF. Outside the CDR3, residues come from the reference TRBV28 and TRBJ2-5 proteins, so the full variable domain is: DVKVTQSSRYLVKRTGEKVFLECVQDMDHENMFWYRQDPGLGLRLIYFSYDVKMKEKGDIPEGYSVSREKKERFSLILESASTNQTSMYLCASSGQLETQYFGPGTRLLVL.